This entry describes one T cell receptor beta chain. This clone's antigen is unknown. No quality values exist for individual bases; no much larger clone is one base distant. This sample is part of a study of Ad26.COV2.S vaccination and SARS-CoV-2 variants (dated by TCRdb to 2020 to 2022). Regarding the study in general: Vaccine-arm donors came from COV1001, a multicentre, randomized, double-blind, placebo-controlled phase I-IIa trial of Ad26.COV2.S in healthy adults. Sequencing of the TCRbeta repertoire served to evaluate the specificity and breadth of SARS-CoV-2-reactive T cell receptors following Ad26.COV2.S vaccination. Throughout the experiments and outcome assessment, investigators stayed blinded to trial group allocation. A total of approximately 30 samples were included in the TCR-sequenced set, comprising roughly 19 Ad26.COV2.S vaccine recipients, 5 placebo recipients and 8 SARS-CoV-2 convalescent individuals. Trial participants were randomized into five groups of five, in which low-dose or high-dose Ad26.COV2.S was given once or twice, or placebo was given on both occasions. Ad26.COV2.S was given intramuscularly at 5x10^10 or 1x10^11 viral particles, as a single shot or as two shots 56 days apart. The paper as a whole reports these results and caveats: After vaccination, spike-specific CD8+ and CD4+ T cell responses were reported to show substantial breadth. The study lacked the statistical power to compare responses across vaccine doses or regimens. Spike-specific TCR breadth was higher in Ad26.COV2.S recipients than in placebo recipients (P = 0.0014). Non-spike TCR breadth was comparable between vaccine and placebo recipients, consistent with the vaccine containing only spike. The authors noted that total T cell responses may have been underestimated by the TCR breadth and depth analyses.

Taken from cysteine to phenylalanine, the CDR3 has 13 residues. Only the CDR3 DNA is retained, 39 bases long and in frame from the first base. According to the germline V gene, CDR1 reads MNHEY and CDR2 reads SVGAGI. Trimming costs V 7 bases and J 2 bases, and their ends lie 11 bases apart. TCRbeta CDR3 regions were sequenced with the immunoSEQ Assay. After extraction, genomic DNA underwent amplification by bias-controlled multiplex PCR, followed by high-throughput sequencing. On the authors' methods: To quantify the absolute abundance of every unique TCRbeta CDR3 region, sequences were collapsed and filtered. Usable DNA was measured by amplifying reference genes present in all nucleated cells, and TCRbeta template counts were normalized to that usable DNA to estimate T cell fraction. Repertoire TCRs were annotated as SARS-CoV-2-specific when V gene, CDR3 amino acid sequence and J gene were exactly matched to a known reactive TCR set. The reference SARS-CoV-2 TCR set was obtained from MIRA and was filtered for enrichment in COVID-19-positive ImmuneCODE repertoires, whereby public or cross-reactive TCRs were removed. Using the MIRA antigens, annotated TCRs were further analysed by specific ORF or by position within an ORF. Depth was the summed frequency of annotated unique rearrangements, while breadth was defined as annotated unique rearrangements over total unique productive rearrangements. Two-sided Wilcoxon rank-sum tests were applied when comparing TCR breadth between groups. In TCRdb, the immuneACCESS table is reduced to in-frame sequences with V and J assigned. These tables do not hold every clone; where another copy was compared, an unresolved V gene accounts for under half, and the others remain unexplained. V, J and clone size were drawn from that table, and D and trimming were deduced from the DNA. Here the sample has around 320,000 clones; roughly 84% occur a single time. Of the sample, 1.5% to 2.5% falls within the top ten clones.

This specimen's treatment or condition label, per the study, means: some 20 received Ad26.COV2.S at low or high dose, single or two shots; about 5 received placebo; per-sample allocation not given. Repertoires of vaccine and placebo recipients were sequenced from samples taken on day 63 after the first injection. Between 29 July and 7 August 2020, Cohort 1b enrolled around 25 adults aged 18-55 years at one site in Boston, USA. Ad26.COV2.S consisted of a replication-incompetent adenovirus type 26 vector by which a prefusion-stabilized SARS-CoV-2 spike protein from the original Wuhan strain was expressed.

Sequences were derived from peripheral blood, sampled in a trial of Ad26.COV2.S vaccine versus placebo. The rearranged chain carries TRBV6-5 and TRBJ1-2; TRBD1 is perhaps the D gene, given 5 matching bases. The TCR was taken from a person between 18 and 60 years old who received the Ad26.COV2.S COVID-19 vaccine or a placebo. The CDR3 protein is CASNGGQNYGYTF. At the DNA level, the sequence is TGTGCCAGCAATGGTGGACAAAACTATGGCTACACCTTC.